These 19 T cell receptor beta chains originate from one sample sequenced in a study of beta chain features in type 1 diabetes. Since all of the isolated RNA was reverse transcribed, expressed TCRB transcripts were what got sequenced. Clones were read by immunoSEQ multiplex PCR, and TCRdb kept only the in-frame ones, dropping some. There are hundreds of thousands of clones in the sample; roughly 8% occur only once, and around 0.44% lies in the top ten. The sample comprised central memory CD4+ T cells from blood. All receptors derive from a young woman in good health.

Written as DNA, the CDR3 is TGTGCCAGCAGCTCCAGCGGGAGGGTCCTCTCCGGGGAGCTGTTTTTT. This encodes CASSSSGRVLSGELFF. V usage is TRBV7-8 and J usage is TRBJ2-2, with 10 bases aligning to TRBD2. This CDR3 has 16 amino acids. Germline V gene sequence: CDR1 SGHVS, CDR2 FQNEAQ. V was clipped by 4 bases and J by 6 bases; unmatched bases: 8.

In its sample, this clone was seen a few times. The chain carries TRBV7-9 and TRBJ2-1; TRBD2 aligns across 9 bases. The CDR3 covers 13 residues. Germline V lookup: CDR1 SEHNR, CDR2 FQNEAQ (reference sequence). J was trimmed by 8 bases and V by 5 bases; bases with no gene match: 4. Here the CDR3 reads CASSPGLAHEQFF. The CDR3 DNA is TGTGCCAGCAGCCCGGGACTAGCTCATGAGCAGTTCTTC.

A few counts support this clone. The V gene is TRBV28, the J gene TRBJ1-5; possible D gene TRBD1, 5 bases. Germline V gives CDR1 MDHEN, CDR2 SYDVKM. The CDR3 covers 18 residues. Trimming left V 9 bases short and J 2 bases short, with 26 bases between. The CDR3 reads CASSRIPTRGVGNQPQHF. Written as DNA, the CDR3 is TGTGCCAGTTCTCGTATACCTACTAGAGGGGTTGGCAATCAGCCCCAGCATTTT.

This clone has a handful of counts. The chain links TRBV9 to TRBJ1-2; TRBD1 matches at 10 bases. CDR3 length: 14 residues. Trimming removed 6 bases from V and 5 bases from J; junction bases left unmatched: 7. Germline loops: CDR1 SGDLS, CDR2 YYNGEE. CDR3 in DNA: TGTGCCAGCACCGGGGACAGGGGTGGATATGGCTACACCTTC. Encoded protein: CASTGDRGGYGYTF.

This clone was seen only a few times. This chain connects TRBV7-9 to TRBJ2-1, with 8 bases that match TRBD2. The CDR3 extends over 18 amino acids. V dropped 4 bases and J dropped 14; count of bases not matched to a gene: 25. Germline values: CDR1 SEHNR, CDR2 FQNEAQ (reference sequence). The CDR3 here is CASSSPGLVAIGGSKKFF. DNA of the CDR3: TGTGCCAGCAGCTCTCCGGGACTAGTAGCCATCGGGGGCTCTAAAAAGTTCTTC.

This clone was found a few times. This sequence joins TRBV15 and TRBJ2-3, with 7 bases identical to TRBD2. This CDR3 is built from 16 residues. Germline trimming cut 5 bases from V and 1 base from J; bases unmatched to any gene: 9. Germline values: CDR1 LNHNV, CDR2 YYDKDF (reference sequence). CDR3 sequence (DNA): TGTGCCACCAGCGTTGGGATCGCGGGAGGCACAGATACGCAGTATTTT. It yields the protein CATSVGIAGGTDTQYF.

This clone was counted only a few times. The CDR3 nucleotides are TGTGCCAGCAGTTACGAACGCAGCGGGAGTTACGAGCAGTACTTC. Translating gives CASSYERSGSYEQYF. The J gene is TRBJ2-7, the V gene TRBV6-5; 8 positions match TRBD2. After removal of 2 bases from V and 4 bases from J, the junction contained 7 bases not matched to a gene. There are 15 residues in the CDR3. Germline V gene data show CDR1 as MNHEY and CDR2 as SVGAGI.

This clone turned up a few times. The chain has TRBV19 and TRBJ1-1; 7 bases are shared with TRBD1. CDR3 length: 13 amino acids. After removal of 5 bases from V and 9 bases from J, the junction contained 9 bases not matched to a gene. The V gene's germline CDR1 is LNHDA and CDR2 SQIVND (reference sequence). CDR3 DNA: TGTGCCAGTAGTCCAGGGACAGAGCTGCAAGCTTTCTTT. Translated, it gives CASSPGTELQAFF.

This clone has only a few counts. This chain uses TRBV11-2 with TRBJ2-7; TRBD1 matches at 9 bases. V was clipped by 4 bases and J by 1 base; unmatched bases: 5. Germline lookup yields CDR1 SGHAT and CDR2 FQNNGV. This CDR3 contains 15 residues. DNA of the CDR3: TGTGCCAGCAGCTCCCCCGGGACAGGGTCCTACGAGCAGTACTTC. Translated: CASSSPGTGSYEQYF.

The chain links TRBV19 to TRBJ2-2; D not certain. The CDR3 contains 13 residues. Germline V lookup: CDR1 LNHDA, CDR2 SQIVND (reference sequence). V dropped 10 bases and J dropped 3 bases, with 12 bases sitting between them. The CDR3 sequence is CATAGRHTGELFF. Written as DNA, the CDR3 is TGTGCCACAGCAGGCAGACACACCGGGGAGCTGTTTTTT.

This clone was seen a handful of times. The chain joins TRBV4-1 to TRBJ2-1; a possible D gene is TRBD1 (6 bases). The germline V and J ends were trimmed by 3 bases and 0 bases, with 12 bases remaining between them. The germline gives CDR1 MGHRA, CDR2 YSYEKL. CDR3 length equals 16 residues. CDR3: CASSQGHQSSYNEQFF. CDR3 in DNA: TGCGCCAGCAGCCAGGGACATCAGAGCTCCTACAATGAGCAGTTCTTC.

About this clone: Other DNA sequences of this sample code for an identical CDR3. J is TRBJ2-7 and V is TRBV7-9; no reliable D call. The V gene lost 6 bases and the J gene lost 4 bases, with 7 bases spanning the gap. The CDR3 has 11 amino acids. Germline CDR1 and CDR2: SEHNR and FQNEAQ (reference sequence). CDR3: CASSLLYEQYF. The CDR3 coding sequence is TGTGCCAGCAGTCTATTATACGAGCAGTACTTC.

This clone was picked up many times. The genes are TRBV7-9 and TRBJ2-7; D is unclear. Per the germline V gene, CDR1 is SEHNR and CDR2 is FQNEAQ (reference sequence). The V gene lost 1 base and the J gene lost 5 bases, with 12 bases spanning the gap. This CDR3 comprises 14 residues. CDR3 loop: CASSLEARSHEQYF. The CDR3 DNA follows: TGTGCCAGCAGCTTAGAGGCCCGATCCCACGAGCAGTACTTC.

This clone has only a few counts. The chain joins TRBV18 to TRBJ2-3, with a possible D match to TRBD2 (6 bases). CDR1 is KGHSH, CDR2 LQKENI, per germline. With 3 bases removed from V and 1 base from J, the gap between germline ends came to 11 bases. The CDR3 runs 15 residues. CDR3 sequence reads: CASSPPGVGTDTQYF. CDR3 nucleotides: TGTGCCAGCTCACCCCCGGGGGTCGGCACAGATACGCAGTATTTT.

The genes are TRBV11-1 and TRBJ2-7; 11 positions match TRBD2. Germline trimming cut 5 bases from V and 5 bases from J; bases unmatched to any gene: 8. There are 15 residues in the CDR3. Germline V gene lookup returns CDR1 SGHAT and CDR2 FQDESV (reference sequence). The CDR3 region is CASSPTTSGSDEQYF. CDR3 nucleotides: TGTGCCAGCAGCCCTACAACTAGCGGGAGTGACGAGCAGTACTTC.

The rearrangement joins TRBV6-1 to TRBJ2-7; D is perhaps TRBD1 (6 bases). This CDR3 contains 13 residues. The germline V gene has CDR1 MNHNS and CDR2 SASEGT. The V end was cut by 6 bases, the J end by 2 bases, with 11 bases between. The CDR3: CASSRGPAYEQYF. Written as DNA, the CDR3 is TGTGCCAGCAGCAGGGGTCCCGCCTACGAGCAGTACTTC.

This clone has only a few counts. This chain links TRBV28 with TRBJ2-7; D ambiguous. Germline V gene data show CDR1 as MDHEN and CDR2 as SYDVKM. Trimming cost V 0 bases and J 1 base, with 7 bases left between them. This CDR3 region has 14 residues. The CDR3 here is CASSLWEKSYEQYF. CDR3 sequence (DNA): TGTGCCAGCAGTTTATGGGAGAAGTCCTACGAGCAGTACTTC.

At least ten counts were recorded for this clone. In DNA, the CDR3 is TGTGCCAGCAGCGTTAGTCGGGGCACGAACACCGGGGAGCTGTTTTTT. Its translation is CASSVSRGTNTGELFF. The chain uses TRBV9 and TRBJ2-2, with D perhaps given as TRBD1 or TRBD2 (5 bases each). Trimming took 2 bases from V and 0 from J, leaving 11 bases between them. Germline CDR1 is SGDLS and CDR2 is YYNGEE. CDR3 length equals 16 residues.

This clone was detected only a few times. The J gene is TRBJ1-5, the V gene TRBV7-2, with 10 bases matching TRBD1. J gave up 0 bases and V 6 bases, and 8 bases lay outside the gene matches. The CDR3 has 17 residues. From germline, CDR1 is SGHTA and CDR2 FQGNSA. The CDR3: CASSQGTGAISNQPQHF. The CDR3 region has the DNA TGTGCCAGCAGTCAAGGGACAGGGGCCATTAGCAATCAGCCCCAGCATTTT.